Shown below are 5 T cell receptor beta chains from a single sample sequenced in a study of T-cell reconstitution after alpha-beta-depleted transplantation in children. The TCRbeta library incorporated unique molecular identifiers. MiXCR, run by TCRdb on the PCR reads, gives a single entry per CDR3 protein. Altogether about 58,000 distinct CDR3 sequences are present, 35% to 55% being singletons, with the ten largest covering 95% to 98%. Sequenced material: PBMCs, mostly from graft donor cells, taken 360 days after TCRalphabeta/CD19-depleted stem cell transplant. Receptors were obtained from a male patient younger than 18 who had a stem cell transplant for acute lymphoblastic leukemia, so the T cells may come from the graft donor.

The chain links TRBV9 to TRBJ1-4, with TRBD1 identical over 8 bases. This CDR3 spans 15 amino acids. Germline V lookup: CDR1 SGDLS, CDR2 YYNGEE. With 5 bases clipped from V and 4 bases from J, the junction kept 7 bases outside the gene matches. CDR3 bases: TGTGCCAGCAGTATTACAGGGGGGATTAATGAAAAACTGTTTTTT. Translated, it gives CASSITGGINEKLFF. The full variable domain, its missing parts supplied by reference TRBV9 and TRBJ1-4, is DSGVTQTPKHLITATGQRVTLRCSPRSGDLSVYWYQQSLDQGLQFLIQYYNGEERAKGNILERFSAQQFPDLHSELNLSSLELGDSALYFCASSITGGINEKLFFGSGTQLSVL.

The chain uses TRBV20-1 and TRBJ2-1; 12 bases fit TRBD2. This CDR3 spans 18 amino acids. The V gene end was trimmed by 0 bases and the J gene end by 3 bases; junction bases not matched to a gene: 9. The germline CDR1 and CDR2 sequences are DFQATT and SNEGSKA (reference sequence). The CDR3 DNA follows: TGCAGTGCTAGAGATCCCCTGACTAGCGGGGGTCTCTACAATGAGCAGTTCTTC. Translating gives CSARDPLTSGGLYNEQFF.

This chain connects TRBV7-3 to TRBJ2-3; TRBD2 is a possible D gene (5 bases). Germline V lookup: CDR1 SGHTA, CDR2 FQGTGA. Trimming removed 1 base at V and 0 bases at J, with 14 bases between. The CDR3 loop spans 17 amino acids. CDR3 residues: CASSLNPRRTSTDTQYF. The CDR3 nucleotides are TGTGCCAGCAGCTTAAATCCGCGTCGGACTAGCACAGATACGCAGTATTTT.

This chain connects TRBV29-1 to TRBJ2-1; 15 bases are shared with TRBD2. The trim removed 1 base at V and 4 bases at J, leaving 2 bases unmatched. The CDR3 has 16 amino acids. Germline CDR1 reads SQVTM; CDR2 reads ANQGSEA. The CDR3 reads CSVEGTSGRAYNEQFF. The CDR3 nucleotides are TGCAGCGTTGAAGGGACTAGCGGGAGGGCGTACAATGAGCAGTTCTTC.

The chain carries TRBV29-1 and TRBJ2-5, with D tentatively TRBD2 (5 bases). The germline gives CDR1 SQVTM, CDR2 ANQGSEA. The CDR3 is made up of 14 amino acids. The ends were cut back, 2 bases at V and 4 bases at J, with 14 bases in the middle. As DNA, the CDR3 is TGCAGCGTTGAATCCCGGGGTCGGGTAGAGACCCAGTACTTC. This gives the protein CSVESRGRVETQYF.